This T cell receptor (beta chain) was recovered during a study of monozygotic twins with inflammatory bowel disease. Study findings and constraints: It was in IBD patients that TCRbeta diversity (inverse Simpson) was lower than in healthy co-twins.

This CDR3 comprises 13 residues. The V gene's germline CDR1 is SGHVS and CDR2 FQNEAQ. About this clonotype itself: Its antigen is still unknown.

Eight separate reactions per sample served to make cDNA. Nested PCRs of around 15 and 10 cycles, two in total, were run on TCRalpha and TCRbeta cDNA. TCRdb re-called the 5' RACE reads and catalogs CDR3 proteins one per entry, DNA excluded. The sample has 300,000 to 350,000 distinct CDR3 sequences. The sample taken for sequencing was blood. The gene calls are TRBV7-8 and TRBJ2-1. This sequence was found in a human donor with ulcerative colitis or Crohn's disease, or a healthy co-twin of an affected twin (not recorded which). The CDR3 protein is CASSLLDADEQFF.